The clone carrying this T cell receptor (beta chain) was observed many times. Its antigen is undetermined. MiXCR, applied by TCRdb to the 5' RACE reads, yields one record per CDR3 protein. The repertoire holds approximately 230,000 distinct CDR3 sequences, with about 17% as singletons. This specimen belongs to a study of T-cell memory formation after mild COVID-19. Whole-study findings and limits: Whether second-wave clones peaking at day 37 were SARS-CoV-2 specific went unconfirmed.

Material: PBMCs or a T cell subset sorted from them (not recorded which). This TCR was sampled from a man in his late teens or twenties who had mild COVID-19 (a few samples of this study predate the infection). Cell type and time point are not known.

CDR3 sequence: CASRSGNYADTQYF. The CDR3 nucleotides are TGCGCCAGCAGGTCAGGGAATTATGCAGATACGCAGTATTTT. V gene TRBV5-1 combines with J gene TRBJ2-3; D is perhaps TRBD1 (5 bases). The germline V gene has CDR1 SGHRS and CDR2 YFSETQ. The CDR3 is 14 amino acids. V was pared by 5 bases and J by 4 bases, with 14 bases between.